This TCR beta chain emerged from a study of cytomegalovirus exposure and HLA in healthy donors (dated by TCRdb to about 2017). Background for the entire study: According to an earlier analysis of a few hundred of the donors, about 170 million T cells yielded some 120 million unique TCR beta sequences and approximately 300 Gb of sequence data. The number of typed donors differed by locus: about 629-640 for A, B, C, DRB1 and DQB1; 522 for DQA1; approximately 610 for DPA1; and roughly 450 for DPB1. To predict cytomegalovirus infection status, the study combined high-throughput TCR immunosequencing, statistical association of individual TCRs with disease status, and machine learning. The study was designed to test whether signatures of past pathogen exposure could be identified by cataloging public T cell receptors. Of the 350 to 450 genotyped donors, about 80% fell in the genetic ancestry cluster associated with self-reported Caucasian donors. Roughly five DR-DQ haplotypes were treated as single units for association and clustering because of strong linkage in the cohort. An early release that covered about 640 HLA-typed donors contained about 300 gigabases of sequencing data and around 80 million unique TCR sequences. To study patterns of TCR occurrence, a later analysis re-analyzed previously published TCR beta repertoires from just over 650 donors and added high-resolution HLA genotyping. In the later analysis, no new phenotypic data were used to find candidate immune exposures; instead, reliance was placed on TCR beta sequences and their occurrence across donors. Class I and class II HLA loci were covered by the typing at four-digit resolution. Donor age, sex, ethnicity and CMV serostatus were collected together with the repertoire data. On average, roughly 250,000 unique TCR beta nucleotide sequences were sequenced per donor among 350 to 400 genotyped donors of the cohort, with roughly 18% of those sequences being non-productive. An earlier analysis of nearly 600 of the donors applied high-throughput TCR beta sequencing to assess whether each TCR beta V gene segment acted as functional or pseudogenic. A later genetic analysis took genome-wide SNP genotypes for about 55% of the 666 donors and used that subset as a discovery cohort. Every repertoire in the discovery cohort had been generated on one and the same sequencing platform. A separate validation cohort of roughly 110 different subjects was used in addition to the roughly 720-subject first cohort. Using immunosequencing, the study profiled T cell repertoires from around 680 subjects and related those repertoires to cytomegalovirus serostatus.

The method behind the library was the immunoSEQ multiplex PCR assay. A mixture of 60 forward primers for TCR Vbeta segments and 13 reverse primers for TCR Jbeta segments was used in the multiplex PCR. Amplification of the CDR3 region of rearranged TCR beta genes was performed with a multiplex PCR assay on genomic DNA. The Illumina HiSeq System was used to sequence the amplified TCR beta libraries as 87-base-pair reads. In the authors' own workflow: Across the 600 to 700 repertoires, a later analysis counted some 81 million unique TCR beta chains, about 10 million of which were shared by at least two donors. Raw reads were error-corrected and collapsed into unique sequences by a nearest-neighbor algorithm in which closely related sequences were merged to remove PCR and sequencing errors. To assign V, D and J gene segments, CDR3 sequences were aligned to IMGT reference sequences. For a sequence to be retained, a match of at least six nucleotides was required to both a V gene segment and a J gene segment. Rearrangements were classified as productive when the CDR3 lacked stop codons and remained in frame with V and J, and all other rearrangements were classified as non-productive. Following IMGT convention, CDR3 was defined as the stretch from the second conserved V-encoded cysteine up to the conserved J-encoded phenylalanine. The earlier analysis of 450 to 750 of the donors excluded any sequence lacking an unambiguous match to a single V gene segment. In an earlier analysis of several hundred of the donors, V segments were called functional above 56.7% productive rearrangements and were called segregating when the between-donor standard deviation exceeded 5%. A statistical classification framework was developed to diagnose cytomegalovirus status using the catalog of TCR beta chain sequences. A later analysis assigned V and J genes by comparing TCR nucleotide sequences with IMGT/GENE-DB human TR gene sequences. A later analysis assigned CDR3 sequences and most-parsimonious VDJ recombination scenarios with the TCRdist pipeline. A later analysis defined each TCR beta chain by its CDR3 amino acid sequence plus V-gene family, and excluded reads lacking a unique V-gene family. As a way to deal with suspected cross-contamination and a sequencing artifact, a later analysis dropped 450 to 600 nucleotide sequences that were highly shared and had low generation probability. In a later analysis, a clonal expansion index for each public chain was calculated from normalized within-repertoire ranks of inferred template counts. In a later analysis, generation probabilities were computed with a VDJ recombination model fitted to out-of-frame rearrangements, and the resulting probabilities were checked against IGoR. In a later analysis, hypergeometric tests were used to score TCR-TCR, TCR-HLA and TCR-CMV co-occurrence, with a repertoire-size bias correction applied to TCR pairs. A later analysis estimated false discovery rates by permuting HLA or CMV assignments 20 times. In a later analysis, co-occurring TCRs were grouped using DBSCAN, and TCRdist sequence similarity was added for clustering within HLA-allele-positive subsets. Repertoires with fewer than 30,000 or more than 120,000 public chains, plus five repertoires with anomalous nucleotide sharing, were excluded from co-occurrence clustering. Imported from immuneACCESS, the table was reduced by TCRdb to in-frame sequences with V and J called. These copies leave out some clones; in studies compared against another copy, an unresolved V gene accounts for under half, and the cause of the remainder is not known. From that table come the V and J calls and clone size; the DNA was used to work out D and trimming. The sample yields just over 60,000 clones; around 87% were counted once. The biggest ten clones account for more than 1.4% of the sample.

To note about this clone: The antigen it binds to is not known. No base quality information exists; no much larger clone differs at one position.

V was cut back by 1 base and J by 9 bases, leaving a gap of 7 bases between them. Including cysteine and phenylalanine, the CDR3 has 12 amino acids. Only CDR3 DNA is held: 36 bases, read in frame from base 1. CDR1 and CDR2 are read off the germline V gene as MGHRA and YSYEKL. The cohort was made up of 500 to 850 healthy bone marrow donors. Cohort members were all nominally healthy when sampled, although unrecorded immune exposures were likely present. The donor tested CMV seronegative and was one of the 352 seronegative cohort members. A peripheral blood sample was collected from each donor, and TCR beta sequencing was performed on peripheral blood mononuclear cells. The Qiagen DNeasy Blood Extraction Kit was used to extract genomic DNA from the blood cell samples. Points the paper makes about the study in general: Correlated functional status among segregating V segments might be attributable to linkage disequilibrium, but an unknown experimental factor could not be ruled out. In a later analysis, HLA-associated TCR beta chains were found to be more clonally expanded and to have lower generation probabilities than equally common non-associated chains. In the study, 150 to 200 TCR beta chains were listed as associated with cytomegalovirus. Assigning TCR associations to individual alleles was difficult when HLA alleles, especially DR and DQ, strongly co-occurred. Broadly in line with IMGT annotations, most TCR beta V segments showed up in productive rearrangements about 87% or about 30% of the time in an earlier analysis of several hundred of the donors. For the cohort, immune exposure information was limited to CMV serostatus. According to a later genetic analysis, donors in an Asian-associated ancestry cluster had fewer N-insertions in productive TCRs than the roughly 700-donor mean. In both the original and validation cohorts, the classifier was reported to diagnose cytomegalovirus status with high specificity and sensitivity. Roughly uniform sequencing depth across donors was assumed in presence/absence analyses, although this assumption may not hold. In a later analysis, some 17,000 TCR beta sequences were associated with specific HLA alleles at a false discovery rate of 0.05. A later analysis found that TCR association rates varied across HLA loci, with DRB1 alleles showing the most associated TCRs and HLA-C alleles the fewest. A further reported finding was that TCR beta sequences accurately predicted the HLA-A and HLA-B alleles for most subjects in the first cohort. In a later analysis, several top co-occurrence clusters were reported to appear linked to parvovirus B19, influenza, CMV and Epstein-Barr virus. The authors suggested that the approach could potentially be extended to other disease states and immunological phenotypes. A later genetic analysis associated a missense DCLRE1C variant with V-gene and J-gene trimming of TCR beta chains, and an independent cohort replicated the association. Most TCR sequences were seen in very few donors, while some public TCRs were found in many individuals. In vitro tests confirmed that a few of the cytomegalovirus-associated TCR beta chains recognize cytomegalovirus antigens. The cohort was sequenced for TCR beta chains only, and without alpha or paired-chain data the features that could be detected were limited. Because HLA typing was missing for some donors at each locus, association tests included only the typed subset. A cluster of highly shared sequence variants was judged likely to represent a technical artifact of the sequencing pipeline. Most CMV-associated TCR beta chains appeared to be HLA-restricted in a later analysis, and the HLA associations seemed to be driven largely by CMV exposure. Because the 87-base-pair reads could not distinguish some IMGT-functional V segments, including TRBV6-2 and TRBV6-3, those segments were excluded. Because counts were too low, some 17 rarely observed V segments, including chromosome 9 orphons, were left out of the earlier analysis of over 550 of the donors.

This TCR came from a man aged 18 to 30 in good health and CMV-seronegative. Material for sequencing was PBMCs. Recombination linked TRBV4-1 to TRBJ2-1; a tentative D match to TRBD1 spans 6 bases. The DNA sequence is TGCGCCAGCAGCCAAGGAGGGGGTGAGCAGTTCTTC. This is translated as CASSQGGGEQFF.